One T cell receptor (beta chain) is described in this entry. The antigen is unknown. The sample comes from a study of metastatic and nonmetastatic thyroid tumors. For the study at large: Repertoires from blood and tumor or nodule tissue of malignant and benign thyroid patients were compared. Study-wide results and limits: It was reportedly found that TCR beta diversity was significantly higher in malignant thyroid tumors than in benign nodules, a difference seen in both blood and tumor samples.

Methods used by the authors: Clinicopathological groups supplied CDR3 differences that were used to build a distant-metastasis classifier for papillary thyroid cancer. With MiXCR, TCRdb called clones anew from the PCR reads. TCRdb's processing, not the study's, gives the V and J calls here. This sample carries around 10,000 clones, about 26% of them seen once, and the ten largest clones take over 9.5%. Prior to thyroid surgery, none of the patients had received any treatment. The source is a male donor with papillary thyroid cancer or a benign thyroid nodule (not recorded which). Some clones in this sample may be carry-over from other donors' samples. The sequenced material came from tumor tissue.

This chain's CDR3 is CSANLKGAGTYEQYF. The DNA for the CDR3 is TGCAGTGCTAATCTAAAGGGAGCGGGAACCTACGAGCAGTACTTC. This chain connects TRBV20-1 to TRBJ2-7, with 7 nucleotides matching TRBD2. V lost 4 bases and J lost 2; bases outside the gene matches: 11. The CDR3 length is 15 residues. The germline gives CDR1 DFQATT, CDR2 SNEGSKA (reference sequence).